The rows below give T cell receptor beta chains drawn from one sample of a study of cytomegalovirus exposure and HLA in healthy donors. Profiling relied on immunoSEQ multiplex PCR, and the TCRdb table lists in-frame clones only, not all of them. This repertoire shows approximately 100,000 clones, around 9.1% found once; its top ten account for 5% to 6.5%. Material for sequencing was PBMCs. These receptors were taken from a man aged 35 to 55 in good health and CMV-seropositive. CDR3s include the opening cysteine and the closing phenylalanine or tryptophan. A D gene is named only where the DNA matches it firmly. Size is omitted from some rows. Given values are once, few, many or a class for expanded clones.

j_gene: TRBJ2-3
v_gene: TRBV5-1
abundance: few
d_gene: -
CDR3nt: TGCGCCAGCAGCCCCCCGGGAGATACGCAGTATTTT
CDR3aa: CASSPPGDTQYF

j_gene: TRBJ2-1
v_gene: TRBV5-1
abundance: few
d_gene: -
CDR3nt: TGCGCCAGCAGCTTGGATCAGGGTCCCTACAATGAGCAGTTCTTC
CDR3aa: CASSLDQGPYNEQFF

j_gene: TRBJ1-1
v_gene: TRBV5-1
abundance: -
d_gene: TRBD1
CDR3nt: TGCGCCAGCAGTTTGACAGGGTCGAACACTGAAGCTTTCTTT
CDR3aa: CASSLTGSNTEAFF

j_gene: TRBJ2-3
v_gene: TRBV27
abundance: -
d_gene: -
CDR3nt: TGTGCCAGCAGCCCCTCATTAGCGACAGATACGCAGTATTTT
CDR3aa: CASSPSLATDTQYF

j_gene: TRBJ1-1
v_gene: TRBV6-1
abundance: few
d_gene: TRBD1
CDR3nt: TGTGCCAGCAGTGAAAGACAATCTACAGGGGTGAAAGCTTTCTTT
CDR3aa: CASSERQSTGVKAFF

j_gene: TRBJ2-3
v_gene: TRBV4-3
abundance: -
d_gene: TRBD2
CDR3nt: TGCGCCAGCAGCAAATATCTAGCGGGAGGGGCAGATAAGCAGTATTTT
CDR3aa: CASSKYLAGGADKQYF

j_gene: TRBJ2-7
v_gene: TRBV21-1
abundance: few
d_gene: -
CDR3nt: TGTGCCAGCAGCAACGGGACAGGGGACGAGCAGTACTTC
CDR3aa: CASSNGTGDEQYF

j_gene: TRBJ2-7
v_gene: TRBV6-5
abundance: -
d_gene: -
CDR3nt: TGTGCCAGCAGTTACGACAGCCTAACAGGCTACGAGCAGTACTTC
CDR3aa: CASSYDSLTGYEQYF

j_gene: TRBJ2-7
v_gene: TRBV11-3
abundance: few
d_gene: TRBD2
CDR3nt: TGTGCCAGCAGTCAAGACGGGAGGGGGTTTAGCGAGCAGTACTTC
CDR3aa: CASSQDGRGFSEQYF

j_gene: TRBJ2-7
v_gene: TRBV5-4
abundance: few
d_gene: -
CDR3nt: TGTGCCAGCAGCTCATCCCAGGGCCTCCCCTCCGAGCAGTACTTC
CDR3aa: CASSSSQGLPSEQYF

j_gene: TRBJ1-6
v_gene: TRBV2
abundance: -
d_gene: -
CDR3nt: TGTGCCAGCAGTGACGCGGATAAGCCTAATTCACCCCTCCACTTT
CDR3aa: CASSDADKPNSPLHF

j_gene: TRBJ1-5
v_gene: TRBV28
abundance: few
d_gene: TRBD1
CDR3nt: TGTGCCAGCAGTCGATTGGGGACAGGGGACAAGGAAGATAGCAATCAGCCCCAGCATTTT
CDR3aa: CASSRLGTGDKEDSNQPQHF

j_gene: TRBJ1-2
v_gene: TRBV9
abundance: few
d_gene: TRBD1
CDR3nt: TGTGCCAGCAGCGTAGGAAGGGACAGCCGATCTACTAACTATGGCTACACCTTC
CDR3aa: CASSVGRDSRSTNYGYTF

j_gene: TRBJ1-2
v_gene: TRBV25-1
abundance: many
d_gene: -
CDR3nt: TGTGCCAGCAGTGACCAGACAGGTCACTATGGCTACACCTTC
CDR3aa: CASSDQTGHYGYTF

j_gene: TRBJ2-7
v_gene: TRBV5-1
abundance: -
d_gene: -
CDR3nt: TGCGCCAGCAGCGTAACCGGGATTGGAACCTACGAGCAGTACTTC
CDR3aa: CASSVTGIGTYEQYF

j_gene: TRBJ1-4
v_gene: TRBV7-9
abundance: -
d_gene: -
CDR3nt: TGTGCCAGCAGGGGGCACACTAATGAAAAACTGTTTTTT
CDR3aa: CASRGHTNEKLFF

j_gene: TRBJ2-3
v_gene: TRBV19
abundance: few
d_gene: -
CDR3nt: TGTGCCGTAGACTCCCCCCGGACACCAGATACGCAGTATTTT
CDR3aa: CAVDSPRTPDTQYF

j_gene: TRBJ2-3
v_gene: TRBV4-1
abundance: few
d_gene: -
CDR3nt: TGCGCCAGCAGCCAAGATGTGGGGTGGGGGGCAGATACGCAGTATTTT
CDR3aa: CASSQDVGWGADTQYF

j_gene: TRBJ2-7
v_gene: TRBV19
abundance: few
d_gene: TRBD1
CDR3nt: TGTGCCAGTAGCGCGGACAGGGGGCTCGACGAGCAGTACTTC
CDR3aa: CASSADRGLDEQYF

j_gene: TRBJ1-5
v_gene: TRBV10-3
abundance: -
d_gene: -
CDR3nt: TGTGCCATCAGTGAATTCGGGGATCAGCCCCAGCATTTT
CDR3aa: CAISEFGDQPQHF

j_gene: TRBJ1-4
v_gene: TRBV2
abundance: few
d_gene: TRBD1
CDR3nt: TGTGCCAGCCGATCTTCCAGGGGGAGTGAAAAACTGTTTTTT
CDR3aa: CASRSSRGSEKLFF

j_gene: TRBJ2-5
v_gene: TRBV5-1
abundance: few
d_gene: -
CDR3nt: TGCGCCAGCAGCTCCGGACAGCAGCAAGAGACCCAGTACTTC
CDR3aa: CASSSGQQQETQYF

j_gene: TRBJ2-1
v_gene: TRBV5-4
abundance: -
d_gene: TRBD2
CDR3nt: TGTGCCAGCAGCTCTGGGACTAGCGGGAGGGCGTACAATGAGCAGTTCTTC
CDR3aa: CASSSGTSGRAYNEQFF

j_gene: TRBJ2-7
v_gene: TRBV28
abundance: -
d_gene: -
CDR3nt: TGTGCCAGCAGCCCTGCGCTCAAGAGGATATCTACCTACGAGCAGTACTTC
CDR3aa: CASSPALKRISTYEQYF

j_gene: TRBJ2-5
v_gene: TRBV7-9
abundance: -
d_gene: TRBD2
CDR3nt: TGTGCCAGCAGTCTCTCGGGAGGGGAGACCCAGTACTTC
CDR3aa: CASSLSGGETQYF

j_gene: TRBJ2-7
v_gene: TRBV7-2
abundance: -
d_gene: -
CDR3nt: TGTGCCAGCAGCTTGCGAGCCTTTTCCTACGAGCAGTACTTC
CDR3aa: CASSLRAFSYEQYF

j_gene: TRBJ2-1
v_gene: TRBV29-1
abundance: -
d_gene: -
CDR3nt: TGCAGCGTTGGGACAGACCCCTACAATGAGCAGTTCTTC
CDR3aa: CSVGTDPYNEQFF

j_gene: TRBJ2-2
v_gene: TRBV5-1
abundance: few
d_gene: -
CDR3nt: TGCGCCAGCAGACTCCTAGAGGGCCTGTCCGGGGAGCTGTTTTTT
CDR3aa: CASRLLEGLSGELFF

j_gene: TRBJ1-2
v_gene: TRBV2
abundance: -
d_gene: -
CDR3nt: TGTGCCAGCAGTGATACTCTTAACTATGGCTACACCTTC
CDR3aa: CASSDTLNYGYTF

j_gene: TRBJ2-2
v_gene: TRBV5-1
abundance: -
d_gene: -
CDR3nt: TGCGCCAGCAGCGGCGGGAACACCGGGGAGCTGTTTTTT
CDR3aa: CASSGGNTGELFF

j_gene: TRBJ1-4
v_gene: TRBV6-6
abundance: many
d_gene: TRBD1
CDR3nt: TGTGCCAGCAGTTACCGAACAGGGGCAACTAATGAAAAACTGTTTTTT
CDR3aa: CASSYRTGATNEKLFF

j_gene: TRBJ2-7
v_gene: TRBV9
abundance: -
d_gene: TRBD1
CDR3nt: TGTGCCAATGACTTAAACAGGGGGTACTCCTACGAGCAGTACTTC
CDR3aa: CANDLNRGYSYEQYF

j_gene: TRBJ1-2
v_gene: TRBV6-5
abundance: -
d_gene: -
CDR3nt: TGTGCCAGCAGCCCGGACAGTGTGAACTATGACTACACCTTC
CDR3aa: CASSPDSVNYDYTF

j_gene: TRBJ1-2
v_gene: TRBV29-1
abundance: -
d_gene: -
CDR3nt: TGCAGCGCCGCGGGGCAGGGAAACTATGGCTACACCTTC
CDR3aa: CSAAGQGNYGYTF

j_gene: TRBJ2-7
v_gene: TRBV5-1
abundance: -
d_gene: -
CDR3nt: TGCGCCAGTACCCCCGAGGCAGGGGCCCCCTACGAGCAGTACTTC
CDR3aa: CASTPEAGAPYEQYF

j_gene: TRBJ2-5
v_gene: TRBV5-4
abundance: few
d_gene: TRBD2
CDR3nt: TGTGCCAGCAGCTTTGCGGGAGGGCCAGAGACCCAGTACTTC
CDR3aa: CASSFAGGPETQYF

j_gene: TRBJ1-1
v_gene: TRBV6-4
abundance: -
d_gene: TRBD1
CDR3nt: TGTGCCAGCAGGAGTACGTCAGGGGGCTCAGGCACTGAAGCTTTCTTT
CDR3aa: CASRSTSGGSGTEAFF

j_gene: TRBJ2-1
v_gene: TRBV5-6
abundance: -
d_gene: TRBD2
CDR3nt: TGTGCCAGCAGCTCACCGACTAGCGGGAGGGCCTTTGAGCAGTTCTTC
CDR3aa: CASSSPTSGRAFEQFF

j_gene: TRBJ1-6
v_gene: TRBV5-6
abundance: once
d_gene: -
CDR3nt: TGTGCCAGCAGCTTGAGCGGAAGCTCCTATAATTCACCCCTCCACTTT
CDR3aa: CASSLSGSSYNSPLHF

j_gene: TRBJ1-5
v_gene: TRBV15
abundance: few
d_gene: -
CDR3nt: TGTGCCACCAGCAGAGGGACAGAGAATCAGCCCCAGCATTTT
CDR3aa: CATSRGTENQPQHF

j_gene: TRBJ2-2
v_gene: TRBV4-3
abundance: few
d_gene: -
CDR3nt: TGCGCCAGCAGCCAAGATCGAGGGGGGGAGCTGTTTTTT
CDR3aa: CASSQDRGGELFF

j_gene: TRBJ2-1
v_gene: TRBV28
abundance: few
d_gene: -
CDR3nt: TGTGCCAGCAGCAGTCAGGGGACCTACTACAATGAGCAGTTCTTC
CDR3aa: CASSSQGTYYNEQFF

j_gene: TRBJ2-1
v_gene: TRBV29-1
abundance: -
d_gene: TRBD1
CDR3nt: TGCAGCGTTGAACAGGGGGCTGATGAGCAGTTCTTC
CDR3aa: CSVEQGADEQFF

j_gene: TRBJ1-5
v_gene: TRBV10-3
abundance: few
d_gene: -
CDR3nt: TGTGCCATCAGTGAGTCGAGTGGTTTTAGTCAGCCCCAGCATTTT
CDR3aa: CAISESSGFSQPQHF

j_gene: TRBJ2-3
v_gene: TRBV4-1
abundance: few
d_gene: -
CDR3nt: TGCGCCAGCAGCCAAGGATTGGCGGGTGCGACAGATACGCAGTATTTT
CDR3aa: CASSQGLAGATDTQYF

j_gene: TRBJ2-3
v_gene: TRBV2
abundance: -
d_gene: -
CDR3nt: TGTGCCAGGGGCACCTCGTTATTTAGCGCAGATACGCAGTATTTT
CDR3aa: CARGTSLFSADTQYF

j_gene: TRBJ1-5
v_gene: TRBV6-1
abundance: -
d_gene: TRBD1
CDR3nt: TGTGCCAGCAGCACTCGACAGGGGGGTCAGCCCCAGCATTTT
CDR3aa: CASSTRQGGQPQHF

j_gene: TRBJ2-3
v_gene: TRBV2
abundance: few
d_gene: TRBD2
CDR3nt: TGTGCCAGCAGTGAAGTGCGGGGGAACACAGATACGCAGTATTTT
CDR3aa: CASSEVRGNTDTQYF

j_gene: TRBJ1-1
v_gene: TRBV27
abundance: few
d_gene: -
CDR3nt: TGTGCCAGCAGTTTTGACAGCACGGGAGGTAACACTGAAGCTTTCTTT
CDR3aa: CASSFDSTGGNTEAFF

j_gene: TRBJ2-2
v_gene: TRBV9
abundance: -
d_gene: TRBD2
CDR3nt: TGTGCCAGCAGCGGCCCTCGGACTAGCGGGGGCACCGGGGAGCTGTTTTTT
CDR3aa: CASSGPRTSGGTGELFF

j_gene: TRBJ1-5
v_gene: TRBV6-6
abundance: many
d_gene: TRBD1
CDR3nt: TGTGCCAGCAGAGGGGGACAGGGGAATCAGCCCCAGCATTTT
CDR3aa: CASRGGQGNQPQHF